A single sample gave rise to the 21 T cell receptor beta chains below, sequenced in a study of CD8+ T cells in alopecia areata. Described treatment: oral pan-JAK inhibitor, 5-10 mg twice daily. Following extraction, RNA underwent reverse transcription to cDNA, which served as the sequencing template. Method: immunoSEQ multiplex PCR; TCRdb's copy keeps in-frame clones and lacks some. This sample has some 240,000 clones; more than 45% occur once, and the top ten carry roughly 1.5%. The sequences come from CD4+ T cells sorted from blood, collected at week 4, from a patient treated with tofacitinib. Receptors originate from a human donor with alopecia areata.

The chain is built from TRBV7-9 and TRBJ2-3; TRBD2 matches 7 bases. The junction had 4 bases not matched to a gene; V was cut back by 3 bases and J by 4 bases. This CDR3 comprises 14 residues. The germline V gene encodes CDR1 SEHNR and CDR2 FQNEAQ (reference sequence). The CDR3 coding sequence is TGTGCCAGCAGCTTTCTGGCGGGGGCAGATACGCAGTATTTT. Translating gives CASSFLAGADTQYF.

The CDR3: CAWSGLQGYGYTF. For the CDR3, the DNA is TGTGCCTGGAGTGGATTACAGGGGTATGGCTACACCTTC. V gene TRBV30 combines with J gene TRBJ1-2, with 7 bases fitting TRBD1. With V trimmed by 1 base and J by 5 bases, 4 bases remained unmatched. CDR1 GTSNPN and CDR2 SVGIG come from the germline V gene (reference sequence). The CDR3 is 13 amino acids.

The rearrangement uses TRBV20-1 and TRBJ2-7; perhaps TRBD2 as D (5 bases). With 6 bases removed from V and 4 bases from J, the gap between germline ends came to 10 bases. The CDR3 runs 11 residues. The germline gives CDR1 DFQATT, CDR2 SNEGSKA (reference sequence). CDR3 sequence (DNA): TGCAGTGCGCAACTAGTTTACGAGCAGTACTTC. It yields the protein CSAQLVYEQYF.

V usage is TRBV9 and J usage is TRBJ1-1, with 7 positions matching TRBD1. The junction had 1 base not matched to a gene; V was cut back by 4 bases and J by 1 base. The CDR3 length is 13 residues. Germline values: CDR1 SGDLS, CDR2 YYNGEE. CDR3 loop: CASSRDRNTEAFF. The CDR3 nucleotides read TGTGCCAGCAGCCGGGACAGGAACACTGAAGCTTTCTTT. Based on the CDR3 plus reference TRBV9 and TRBJ1-1, the full variable domain is DSGVTQTPKHLITATGQRVTLRCSPRSGDLSVYWYQQSLDQGLQFLIQYYNGEERAKGNILERFSAQQFPDLHSELNLSSLELGDSALYFCASSRDRNTEAFFGQGTRLTVV.

The chain employs TRBV7-9 and TRBJ1-6; 7 bases align to TRBD1. The V and J ends lost 5 bases and 10 bases, in that order; junction bases with no gene match: 8. This CDR3 spans 14 amino acids. Germline V gene data show CDR1 as SEHNR and CDR2 as FQNEAQ (reference sequence). CDR3 sequence (DNA): TGTGCCAGCAGCCCGAGGGCAGGGGGATCACCCCTCCACTTT. It encodes CASSPRAGGSPLHF.

Written as DNA, the CDR3 is TGTGCCAGCAGTAATACTCAAGAGACCCAGTACTTC. This sequence encodes CASSNTQETQYF. The rearrangement joins TRBV9 to TRBJ2-5; D is unresolved. V lost 5 bases and J lost 2, with 7 bases in between. This CDR3 is 12 amino acids long. Germline CDR1 reads SGDLS; CDR2 reads YYNGEE.

The rearrangement joins TRBV7-8 to TRBJ1-6, with TRBD1 as a possible D gene (5 bases). The CDR3 totals 14 residues. Germline CDR1 is SGHVS and CDR2 is FQNEAQ. The V end was cut by 6 bases, the J end by 7 bases, with 13 bases between. CDR3 loop: CASSPQRGNSPLHF. The CDR3 DNA sequence: TGTGCCAGCAGTCCCCAGCGGGGGAATTCACCCCTCCACTTT.

This chain connects TRBV29-1 to TRBJ1-2; D gene unclear. The CDR3 runs to 13 residues. Germline V gene lookup returns CDR1 SQVTM and CDR2 ANQGSEA. V lost 1 base and J 5 bases, leaving 11 bases between the germline ends. The CDR3 DNA follows: TGCAGCGTTGAAGTGACTTCTGTATATGGCTACACCTTC. Amino acid sequence: CSVEVTSVYGYTF.

This chain joins TRBV15 and TRBJ2-3; 8 nucleotides match TRBD1. Per germline, CDR1 LNHNV and CDR2 YYDKDF (reference sequence). The CDR3 loop spans 15 amino acids. J lost 0 bases, V lost 2 bases, and 1 base had no gene match. CDR3 region: CATSRWTGSTDTQYF. The CDR3 DNA is TGTGCCACCAGCAGATGGACAGGGAGCACAGATACGCAGTATTTT. Full variable domain (missing parts from reference TRBV15 and TRBJ2-3): DAMVIQNPRYQVTQFGKPVTLSCSQTLNHNVMYWYQQKSSQAPKLLFHYYDKDFNNEADTPDNFQSRRPNTSFCFLDIRSPGLGDTAMYLCATSRWTGSTDTQYFGPGTRLTVL.

The V call is TRBV9, the J call TRBJ2-6; D is perhaps TRBD2 (5 bases). The germline CDR1 and CDR2 sequences are SGDLS and YYNGEE. The CDR3 extends over 15 amino acids. Trimming pared 4 bases from V and 1 base from J, leaving 9 bases between. In DNA, the CDR3 is TGTGCCAGCAGCCTTACGGGGTCTGGGGCCAACGTCCTGACTTTC. Protein: CASSLTGSGANVLTF.

The rearrangement joins TRBV6-1 to TRBJ1-2; no clear D gene. The CDR3 is made up of 13 amino acids. V lost 5 bases to trimming and J lost 6 bases, with 13 bases between them. Germline lookup yields CDR1 MNHNS and CDR2 SASEGT. The CDR3 DNA follows: TGTGCCAGCAGTCAAGAAGGAGGGAATGGCTACACCTTC. Translating it yields CASSQEGGNGYTF.

This clone was observed a handful of times. The V call is TRBV5-1, the J call TRBJ2-3; 9 positions match TRBD2. The germline gives CDR1 SGHRS, CDR2 YFSETQ. This CDR3 comprises 14 residues. J gave up 3 bases and V 4 bases, and 3 bases lay outside the gene matches. The CDR3 is CASSRAGGTDTQYF. The CDR3 DNA reads as TGCGCCAGCAGCCGAGCGGGGGGAACAGATACGCAGTATTTT.

The CDR3 bases are TGCAGCGTTCGGGTTGACAGGTTGAACACTGAAGCTTTCTTT. As protein: CSVRVDRLNTEAFF. The J gene is TRBJ1-1, the V gene TRBV29-1; perhaps TRBD1 as D (6 bases). Germline lookup yields CDR1 SQVTM and CDR2 ANQGSEA. The CDR3 has 14 amino acids. Trimming left V 5 bases short and J 0 bases short, with 13 bases between.

V usage is TRBV10-3 and J usage is TRBJ1-1, with D tentatively TRBD1 (6 bases). The CDR3 runs to 14 residues. Trimming shortened V by 4 bases and J by 1 base, and 10 bases separated the two germline ends. The V gene's germline CDR1 is ENHRY and CDR2 SYGVKD. The CDR3 reads CAISGYRENTEAFF. The DNA for the CDR3 is TGTGCCATCAGTGGGTACAGGGAGAACACTGAAGCTTTCTTT.

This clone was observed a handful of times. This chain connects TRBV4-3 to TRBJ2-5; TRBD2 aligns across 11 bases. J gave up 0 bases and V 1 base, and 7 bases lay outside the gene matches. Germline CDR1 is LGHNA and CDR2 is YSLEER. The CDR3 spans 18 residues. The CDR3 DNA reads TGCGCCAGCAGCCAAGCTACTAGCGGGGGCCCGTACCAAGAGACCCAGTACTTC. Translating gives CASSQATSGGPYQETQYF.

This clone appeared once. The chain links TRBV30 to TRBJ1-1, with a possible D match to TRBD1 (5 bases). The length of the CDR3 is 15 residues. Germline-derived CDR1 and CDR2 are GTSNPN and SVGIG (reference sequence). V lost 0 bases, J lost 2 bases, and 13 bases lay in between. CDR3 in DNA: TGTGCCTGGAGTGTAAAAACAGGAGTCAACACTGAAGCTTTCTTT. This gives the protein CAWSVKTGVNTEAFF.

V gene TRBV15 combines with J gene TRBJ2-3; D ambiguous. Looked up from germline, CDR1 is LNHNV and CDR2 is YYDKDF (reference sequence). V was cut by 0 bases and J by 0 bases, with 7 bases left in between. The CDR3 extends over 15 amino acids. Here the CDR3 reads CATSRDFRSTDTQYF. The CDR3 DNA reads TGTGCCACCAGCAGAGACTTTAGGAGCACAGATACGCAGTATTTT.

The V gene is TRBV29-1, the J gene TRBJ2-3, with D perhaps TRBD1 (6 bases). This CDR3 has 12 residues. The V end was cut by 8 bases, the J end by 1 base, with 10 bases between. Germline CDR1 is SQVTM and CDR2 is ANQGSEA. CDR3 coding DNA: TGCAGCTTCCGGACAGGCACAGATACGCAGTATTTT. This gives the protein CSFRTGTDTQYF.

This chain links TRBV30 with TRBJ2-1, with 7 bases identical to TRBD1. The V and J ends lost 1 base and 8 bases, in that order; junction bases with no gene match: 5. CDR3 length: 13 residues. Per the germline V gene, CDR1 is GTSNPN and CDR2 is SVGIG (reference sequence). The CDR3 loop reads CAWSETGRHEQFF. The CDR3 DNA is TGTGCCTGGAGTGAGACAGGGAGACATGAGCAGTTCTTC.

The V and J genes are TRBV9 and TRBJ1-6; tentative D call: TRBD1 (6 bases). Trimming took 2 bases from V and 6 from J, leaving 15 bases between them. The length of the CDR3 is 16 residues. The V gene's germline CDR1 is SGDLS and CDR2 YYNGEE. CDR3 DNA sequence: TGTGCCAGCAGCGTGAGTAGGGGGACCGGTAATTCACCCCTCCACTTT. Translating it yields CASSVSRGTGNSPLHF.

Only one count was recorded for this clone. This chain connects TRBV4-3 to TRBJ1-2; D unresolved. The CDR3 contains 15 residues. V lost 1 base, J lost 4 bases, and 13 bases lay in between. Germline CDR1 and CDR2: LGHNA and YSLEER. The DNA for the CDR3 is TGCGCCAGCAGCCAAGGAACCGGAGGGCTCTATGGCTACACCTTC. It yields the protein CASSQGTGGLYGYTF.